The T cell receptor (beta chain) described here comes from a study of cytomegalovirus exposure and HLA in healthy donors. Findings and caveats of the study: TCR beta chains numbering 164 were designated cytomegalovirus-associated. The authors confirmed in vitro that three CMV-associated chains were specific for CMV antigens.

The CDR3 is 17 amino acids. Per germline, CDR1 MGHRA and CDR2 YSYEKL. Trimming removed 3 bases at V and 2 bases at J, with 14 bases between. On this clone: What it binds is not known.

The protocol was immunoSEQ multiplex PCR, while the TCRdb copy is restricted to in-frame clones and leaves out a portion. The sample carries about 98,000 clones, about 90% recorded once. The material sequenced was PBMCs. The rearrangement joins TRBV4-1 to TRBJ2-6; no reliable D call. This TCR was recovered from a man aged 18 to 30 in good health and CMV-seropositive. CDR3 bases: TGCGCCAGCAGCCAGCCCCCCCGTGGAGCTGGGGCCAACGTCCTGACTTTC. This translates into CASSQPPRGAGANVLTF.